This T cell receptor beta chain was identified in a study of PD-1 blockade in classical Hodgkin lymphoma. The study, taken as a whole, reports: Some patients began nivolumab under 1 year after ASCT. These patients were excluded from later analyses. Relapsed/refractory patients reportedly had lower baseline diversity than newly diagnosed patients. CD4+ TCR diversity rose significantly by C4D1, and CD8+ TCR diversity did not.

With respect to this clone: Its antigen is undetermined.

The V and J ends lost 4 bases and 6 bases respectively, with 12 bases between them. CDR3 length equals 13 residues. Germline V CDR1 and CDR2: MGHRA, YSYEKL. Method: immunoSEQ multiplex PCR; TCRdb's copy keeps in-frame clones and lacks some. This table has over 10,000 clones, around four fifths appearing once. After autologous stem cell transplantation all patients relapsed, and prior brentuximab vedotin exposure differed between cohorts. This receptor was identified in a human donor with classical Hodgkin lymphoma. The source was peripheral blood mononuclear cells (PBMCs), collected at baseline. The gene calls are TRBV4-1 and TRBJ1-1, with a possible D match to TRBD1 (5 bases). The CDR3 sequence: CASSRNRDAEAFF. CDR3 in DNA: TGCGCCAGCAGCCGGAACCGGGACGCTGAAGCTTTCTTT.